This T cell receptor beta chain appears in the sequencing data of a study of monozygotic twins with inflammatory bowel disease. Study-wide points: Especially with disease activity, IBD patients had fewer clonotypes in common with others than healthy twins did. Twins with IBD were found to have lower TCRbeta diversity (inverse Simpson) than healthy co-twins.

Comment on this clonotype: Its specificity is not known.

Starting material for each TCR library was about 3,300 ng of total RNA. TCRdb reworked the 5' RACE reads into one entry per CDR3 protein, no DNA. The sample totals about 300,000 distinct CDR3 sequences. The CDR3 sequence is 13 residues long. Germline V gene data show CDR1 as SNHLY and CDR2 as FYNNEI. This receptor was identified in a human donor with ulcerative colitis or Crohn's disease, or a healthy co-twin of an affected twin (not recorded which). The sample comprised blood. This chain links TRBV2 with TRBJ1-5; TCRdb gives TRBD1 as the D gene, but with no DNA this cannot be confirmed. The CDR3: CASSDDMGQPQHF.